Listed here are 10 T cell receptor beta chains from one sample, sequenced in a study of blood T cell repertoires in COVID-19 (TCRdb year 2020). The library was produced with the immunoSEQ multiplex PCR assay. TCRdb took over this immuneACCESS table, retaining in-frame rearrangements with V and J assigned. Such tables are incomplete; in checked studies, under half of the missing clones stem from an unresolved V gene, and the remainder is unexplained. The sample has around 100,000 clones on record, approximately 88% of them singletons. The ten biggest clones cover around 2.8% of the sample. Sequencing was performed on peripheral blood. The receptors here all came from a man in his forties or fifties with COVID-19, enrolled during active disease.

The CDR3 nucleotides read TGCAGCGTCGGTGCGGCGGGCCCCGGGGAGCTGTTTTTT. It translates to CSVGAAGPGELFF. The chain links TRBV29-1 to TRBJ2-2; weak D call: TRBD2 (5 bases). Trimming cost V 6 bases and J 6 bases, with 14 bases left between them. Germline V CDR1 and CDR2: SQVTM, ANQGSEA. This CDR3 contains 13 residues.

The chain carries TRBV9 and TRBJ1-3, with TRBD1 as a possible D gene (5 bases). Germline V gene sequence: CDR1 SGDLS, CDR2 YYNGEE. The CDR3 loop spans 14 amino acids. The V gene lost 4 bases and the J gene lost 0 bases, with 8 bases spanning the gap. The CDR3 sequence: CASSPDTSGNTIYF. Written as DNA, the CDR3 is TGTGCCAGCAGCCCGGACACCTCTGGAAACACCATATATTTT.

This clone was counted between two and nine times. The rearrangement uses TRBV12-3 or TRBV12-4 and TRBJ1-2; D unresolved. The V and J ends lost 5 bases and 4 bases respectively, with 11 bases between them. This CDR3 contains 13 residues. The CDR3 sequence: CASSTPPGYGYTF. CDR3 DNA sequence: TGTGCCAGCAGTACCCCCCCGGGCTATGGCTACACCTTC.

The chain uses TRBV9 and TRBJ1-4; D possibly corresponds to TRBD1 (5 bases). This CDR3 region has 16 residues. Trimming took 0 bases from V and 0 from J, leaving 9 bases between them. Germline V lookup: CDR1 SGDLS, CDR2 YYNGEE. The CDR3: CASSVVSTATNEKLFF. The CDR3 nucleotides are TGTGCCAGCAGCGTAGTCTCGACAGCAACTAATGAAAAACTGTTTTTT. Full variable domain (remainder filled in from reference TRBV9 and TRBJ1-4): DSGVTQTPKHLITATGQRVTLRCSPRSGDLSVYWYQQSLDQGLQFLIQYYNGEERAKGNILERFSAQQFPDLHSELNLSSLELGDSALYFCASSVVSTATNEKLFFGSGTQLSVL.

The chain carries TRBV27 and TRBJ1-3; 8 nucleotides line up with TRBD1. This CDR3 is 14 amino acids long. From germline, CDR1 is MNHEY and CDR2 SMNVEV (reference sequence). The junction had 4 bases not matched to a gene; V was cut back by 6 bases and J by 3 bases. CDR3 DNA: TGTGCCAGCAGACAACAGGGGGTTGGAAACACCATATATTTT. This encodes CASRQQGVGNTIYF.

The chain recombines TRBV14 with TRBJ2-1; possibly TRBD1 for D (7 bases). The V and J ends lost 1 base and 3 bases respectively, with 13 bases between them. The CDR3 sequence is 16 residues long. CDR1 is SGHDN, CDR2 FVKESK, per germline. CDR3 sequence reads: CASSQGQGGFYNEQFF. CDR3 in DNA: TGTGCCAGCAGCCAAGGACAGGGAGGCTTCTACAATGAGCAGTTCTTC.

The rearrangement uses TRBV9 and TRBJ2-1, with TRBD2 matching 14 bases. The CDR3 runs to 18 residues. J lost 8 bases, V lost 0 bases, and 10 bases had no gene match. Germline CDR1 SGDLS, CDR2 YYNGEE. The CDR3 DNA reads as TGTGCCAGCAGCGTAGGTAGACTAGCGGGGGGGCTAGGGGATGAGCAGTTCTTC. Residues: CASSVGRLAGGLGDEQFF.

This clone was seen a single time. The chain links TRBV3-1 (or the pseudogene TRBV3-2) to TRBJ1-1; D unclear. Germline loops: CDR1 LGHDT, CDR2 YNNKEL (reference sequence). With 4 bases removed from V and 1 base from J, the gap between germline ends came to 10 bases. The CDR3 is 14 residues long. The CDR3 DNA reads TGTGCCAGCAGCCCAACCGACAAGAACACTGAAGCTTTCTTT. Translating it yields CASSPTDKNTEAFF.

The chain links TRBV19 to TRBJ1-4, with D possibly being TRBD1 (5 bases). Trimming took off 6 bases at V and 2 bases at J, with 13 bases between the two ends. Germline CDR1 and CDR2: LNHDA and SQIVND (reference sequence). CDR3 length: 15 amino acids. The CDR3 here is CASSFQGSTNEKLFF. The CDR3 DNA follows: TGTGCCAGTAGCTTCCAGGGTTCTACTAATGAAAAACTGTTTTTT.

This clone has only a few counts. The gene calls are TRBV29-1 and TRBJ2-7, with D perhaps TRBD1 (6 bases). Trimming pared 6 bases from V and 3 bases from J, leaving 12 bases between. Looked up from germline, CDR1 is SQVTM and CDR2 is ANQGSEA. This CDR3 is built from 12 residues. In DNA, the CDR3 is TGCAGCGTGAGGGGGACACACTACGAGCAGTACTTC. It specifies CSVRGTHYEQYF.